The 21 T cell receptor beta chains below all came from one sample that was sequenced in a study of shared clonotypes between healthy human individuals. The table came from immunoSEQ multiplex PCR; TCRdb's copy has only in-frame clones and leaves some out. Of about 2,200,000 clones in the sample, approximately 94% were seen once. Naive-designated CD8 cells lacked CD45RO, were positively enriched for CCR7, and omitted terminally differentiated effector memory CD45RA+ cells. Sequences were obtained from naive CD8+ T cells from PBMCs. These receptors all stem from a man aged 18 to 29 in good health. Some clones in this sample may be carry-over from other donors' samples.

V gene TRBV5-1 combines with J gene TRBJ2-7; no definite D call. The CDR3 sequence is 11 residues long. With 3 bases removed from V and 9 bases from J, the gap between germline ends came to 10 bases. Germline V gene data show CDR1 as SGHRS and CDR2 as YFSETQ. The CDR3 protein is CASSSDVGQYF. As DNA, the CDR3 is TGCGCCAGCAGCTCGGACGTTGGGCAGTACTTC.

V usage is TRBV4-2 and J usage is TRBJ2-2; 11 bases fit TRBD2. CDR1 and CDR2 (germline): LGHNA, YNFKEQ. J was trimmed by 1 base and V by 5 bases; bases with no gene match: 6. The CDR3 runs to 17 residues. The CDR3 DNA is TGTGCCAGCAGCAAGGGACTAGCGGAGGTGAACACCGGGGAGCTGTTTTTT. Translating gives CASSKGLAEVNTGELFF.

The chain joins TRBV28 to TRBJ2-3; the D is unclear. V was clipped by 5 bases and J by 5 bases, with 20 bases between them. The germline V gene has CDR1 MDHEN and CDR2 SYDVKM. The CDR3 covers 16 residues. This CDR3 is CASSIPSEAFGDTQYF. The CDR3 DNA is TGTGCCAGCAGTATACCGAGCGAGGCCTTCGGAGATACGCAGTATTTT. Variable domain in full (rest from reference TRBV28 and TRBJ2-3): DVKVTQSSRYLVKRTGEKVFLECVQDMDHENMFWYRQDPGLGLRLIYFSYDVKMKEKGDIPEGYSVSREKKERFSLILESASTNQTSMYLCASSIPSEAFGDTQYFGPGTRLTVL.

Note on this clone: Within the sample, other DNA sequences also encode this same CDR3. The chain recombines TRBV6-5 with TRBJ2-5; D possibly corresponds to TRBD2 (6 bases). The V end lost 5 bases, the J end lost 5 bases, and 12 bases lay between the germline ends. Germline V lookup: CDR1 MNHEY, CDR2 SVGAGI. CDR3 size: 13 residues. CDR3 region: CASSLGLSETQYF. CDR3 bases: TGTGCCAGCAGTCTGGGACTCTCGGAGACCCAGTACTTC.

The chain couples TRBV27 to TRBJ1-2; no firm D call. V shed 4 bases and J shed 1 base, with 10 bases lying between them. Germline V gives CDR1 MNHEY, CDR2 SMNVEV (reference sequence). The length of the CDR3 is 14 residues. CDR3 nucleotides: TGTGCCAGCAGTTCCGAGTGGTTTAACTATGGCTACACCTTC. Protein sequence: CASSSEWFNYGYTF.

This sequence joins TRBV27 and TRBJ1-3; 8 bases are shared with TRBD1. The CDR3 contains 15 residues. The trim removed 2 bases at V and 3 bases at J, leaving 3 bases unmatched. CDR1 is MNHEY and CDR2 is SMNVEV in the germline V gene (reference sequence). For the CDR3, the DNA is TGTGCCAGCAGTTTACGACAGGGGTATGGAAACACCATATATTTT. Protein product: CASSLRQGYGNTIYF.

This chain links TRBV28 with TRBJ2-1; 11 bases agree with TRBD2. J gave up 4 bases and V 6 bases, and 8 bases lay outside the gene matches. This CDR3 is 16 amino acids long. Germline loops: CDR1 MDHEN, CDR2 SYDVKM. The CDR3 coding sequence is TGTGCCAGCAGACCGACTAGCGGGACTGTTTACAATGAGCAGTTCTTC. Protein sequence: CASRPTSGTVYNEQFF.

V gene TRBV10-1 combines with J gene TRBJ1-1; D call uncertain. The CDR3 totals 11 residues. Trimming cost V 8 bases and J 5 bases, with 9 bases left between them. Germline V gene data show CDR1 as WNHNN and CDR2 as SYGVQD (reference sequence). CDR3 protein: CASFDLTEAFF. The CDR3 nucleotides read TGCGCCAGCTTCGACTTAACTGAAGCTTTCTTT.

The chain uses TRBV7-9 and TRBJ2-3, with 12 bases that match TRBD2. V shed 4 bases and J 4 bases; nucleotides not matched to a gene: 15. There are 19 residues in the CDR3. Germline CDR1 reads SEHNR; CDR2 reads FQNEAQ (reference sequence). The CDR3, as DNA: TGTGCCAGCAGCTCCCCGACCACGCTAGCGGGAGGGCCGTCAGATACGCAGTATTTT. It specifies CASSSPTTLAGGPSDTQYF.

With respect to this clone: Germline and junction disagree at one end, which may indicate a read error. The gene calls are TRBV4-1 and TRBJ2-7; TRBD2 agrees at 12 bases. The CDR3 totals 18 residues. Germline CDR1 is MGHRA and CDR2 is YSYEKL. CDR3 DNA sequence: TGCGCCAGCAGCCAAGTTGTCCTAGCGGGAGGGTTCTCCCACGAGCAGTACTTC. It translates to CASSQVVLAGGFSHEQYF.

About this clone itself: The sample contains more than one DNA sequence encoding this CDR3. The chain couples TRBV27 to TRBJ1-4; unclear D gene. V lost 3 bases and J lost 3, with 8 bases in between. The CDR3 length is 14 residues. Germline CDR1 MNHEY, CDR2 SMNVEV (reference sequence). The DNA of the CDR3 is TGTGCCAGCAGTTTGGGTGGTGCTAATGAAAAACTGTTTTTT. As protein: CASSLGGANEKLFF. Drawing the rest from reference TRBV27 and TRBJ1-4, the complete variable domain is EAQVTQNPRYLITVTGKKLTVTCSQNMNHEYMSWYRQDPGLGLRQIYYSMNVEVTDKGDVPEGYKVSRKEKRNFPLILESPSPNQTSLYFCASSLGGANEKLFFGSGTQLSVL.

Worth noting for this clone: This specimen includes other DNA sequences encoding the same CDR3. As DNA, the CDR3 is TGTGCCAGCTCACCGACAGGGGGCATTTACGAGCAGTACTTC. Protein: CASSPTGGIYEQYF. The chain joins TRBV18 to TRBJ2-7; 10 positions agree with TRBD1. CDR3 length: 14 amino acids. Germline loops: CDR1 KGHSH, CDR2 LQKENI. The V gene end was trimmed by 3 bases and the J gene end by 4 bases; junction bases not matched to a gene: 3.

This chain joins TRBV11-2 and TRBJ2-5; D not certain. Germline lookup yields CDR1 SGHAT and CDR2 FQNNGV. The CDR3 loop spans 15 amino acids. V lost 2 bases to trimming and J lost 5 bases, with 15 bases between them. This CDR3 reads CASSLRFVFAETQYF. CDR3 coding DNA: TGTGCCAGCAGCTTACGGTTCGTCTTCGCCGAGACCCAGTACTTC.

Only one count was recorded for this clone. This chain connects TRBV5-6 to TRBJ2-5; 8 bases agree with TRBD1. Per germline, CDR1 SGHDT and CDR2 YYEEEE. V gave up 7 bases and J gave up 4 bases; unmatched junction bases: 12. This CDR3 is 15 amino acids long. The CDR3 reads CASGAFRGHIETQYF. The CDR3 nucleotides are TGTGCCAGCGGCGCTTTCAGGGGGCATATAGAGACCCAGTACTTC.

The J gene is TRBJ2-1, the V gene TRBV27; TRBD2 matches at 10 bases. The germline gives CDR1 MNHEY, CDR2 SMNVEV (reference sequence). The CDR3 has 15 amino acids. Trimming at V came to 5 bases and at J to 9 bases, leaving 10 bases not matched to a gene. The CDR3 DNA reads TGTGCCAGCAGTACCCCTACCGGGACTAGCGCTGAGCAGTTCTTC. Its protein product is CASSTPTGTSAEQFF.

This chain uses TRBV7-3 with TRBJ2-3; TRBD1 agrees at 8 bases. Germline lookup yields CDR1 SGHTA and CDR2 FQGTGA. The CDR3 loop spans 13 amino acids. V gave up 9 bases and J gave up 4 bases; unmatched junction bases: 6. The CDR3 loop reads CASRQGPADTQYF. The DNA of the CDR3 is TGTGCCAGTCGACAGGGGCCTGCAGATACGCAGTATTTT.

This chain connects TRBV7-9 to TRBJ2-7; no clear D. Trimming took 1 base from V and 6 from J, leaving 10 bases between them. Germline assignment: CDR1 SEHNR and CDR2 FQNEAQ (reference sequence). The CDR3 contains 13 residues. This CDR3 is CASSLEGTLEQYF. For the CDR3, the DNA is TGTGCCAGCAGCTTAGAGGGAACCCTCGAGCAGTACTTC.

To note about this clone: This CDR3 is also generated by other DNA sequences in the sample. The gene calls are TRBV28 and TRBJ2-7, with D unclear. Per germline, CDR1 MDHEN and CDR2 SYDVKM. Trimming removed 4 bases from V and 4 bases from J, with 8 bases in between. The CDR3 loop spans 12 amino acids. CDR3 loop: CASSSNSYEQYF. The CDR3 bases are TGTGCCAGCAGTTCAAATTCTTACGAGCAGTACTTC.

CDR3 bases: TGTGCCAGCAGCATTCGGGACAGAACCTACAATGAGCAGTTCTTC. This sequence encodes CASSIRDRTYNEQFF. The genes are TRBV7-6 and TRBJ2-1, with 7 nucleotides matching TRBD1. Germline CDR1 SGHVS, CDR2 FNYEAQ. Trimming took 5 bases from V and 2 from J; bases not matched to a gene: 6. CDR3 length equals 15 residues.

V gene TRBV13 combines with J gene TRBJ1-1; D unresolved. Per the germline V gene, CDR1 is PRHDT and CDR2 is FYEKMQ (reference sequence). The V gene lost 0 bases and the J gene lost 4 bases, with 9 bases spanning the gap. CDR3 length: 14 amino acids. The DNA of the CDR3 is TGTGCCAGCAGCTTAGGCCGACCGGTCACTGAAGCTTTCTTT. The encoded protein is CASSLGRPVTEAFF.

This chain joins TRBV5-1 and TRBJ2-1, with D uncertain. The ends were cut back, 4 bases at V and 5 bases at J, with 7 bases in the middle. The CDR3 length is 12 residues. Germline assignment: CDR1 SGHRS and CDR2 YFSETQ. Here the CDR3 DNA reads TGCGCCAGCAGCGGTGAACACAATGAGCAGTTCTTC. It is translated as CASSGEHNEQFF.